Detailed here is one T cell receptor beta chain. Its specificity is unknown. TCRdb recomputed calls from the 5' RACE reads with MiXCR, one row per CDR3 protein. The sample carries around 370,000 distinct CDR3 sequences, roughly 9% recorded once. The sample belongs to a study of identical twins. Overall study findings and caveats: Part of the zero-insertion signal could reflect confounding by invariant MAIT and iNKT cells. Reduced insertions were recorded for abundant cord blood beta clonotypes, with no such pattern in memory repertoires.

The J segment lost 7 bases and the V segment lost 8 bases, leaving 11 bases of the junction unmatched. Germline V gene lookup returns CDR1 MNHEY and CDR2 SVGAGI. This CDR3 is 13 amino acids long. The V gene is TRBV6-5, the J gene TRBJ2-7, with 7 nucleotides matching TRBD1. The sample was naive T cells sorted from blood. This clonotype was sampled from a woman between 45 and 60 years old in good health. As DNA, the CDR3 is TGTGCCAGCGGGGGTAGGGGGCTCGGAGAGCAGTACTTC. This codes for CASGGRGLGEQYF.